These T cell receptor beta chains were read from a single sample in a study of follicular helper T cells after annual influenza vaccination. The assay was immunoSEQ multiplex PCR, and TCRdb's table has in-frame clones only and misses some. The table lists fewer than 550 clones, about four fifths of them singletons. The specimen comprised CXCR5+ CD38+ circulating T follicular helper cells from blood, sampled on the day of influenza vaccination. All receptors derive from an adult who received the influenza vaccine. The CDR3 runs from the conserved cysteine through the conserved F or W. A D gene is named only where the DNA matches it firmly. Not every row has a clone size; where given, it reads once, few, many or a size class.

cdr3_aa,cdr3_nt,d_call,j_call,clone_size,v_call
CASSLSYRGETQYF,TGCGCCAGCAGCTTGTCTTACAGGGGGGAGACCCAGTACTTC,TRBD1,TRBJ2-5,.,TRBV5-1
CATRLAVTGHTGELFF,TGTGCCACACGACTAGCGGTAACGGGGCACACCGGGGAGCTGTTTTTT,TRBD2,TRBJ2-2,once,TRBV28
CVTGKLQGNGYTF,TGTGTTACGGGAAAATTACAGGGGAATGGCTACACCTTC,TRBD1,TRBJ1-2,once,TRBV6-5
CASVEGHPHKSRANVLTF,TGTGCCAGCGTGGAGGGTCATCCACACAAAAGTCGGGCCAACGTCCTGACTTTC,.,TRBJ2-6,once,TRBV5-8
CASSDGGRETQYF,TGCGCCAGCAGCGACGGGGGAAGGGAGACCCAGTACTTC,.,TRBJ2-5,.,TRBV5-1
CASSHAAPDAETQYF,TGTGCCAGCAGCCACGCCGCCCCGGACGCCGAGACCCAGTACTTC,.,TRBJ2-5,.,TRBV4-2
CAWGGGAGTTDTQYF,TGTGCCTGGGGAGGGGGAGCGGGGACCACAGATACGCAGTATTTT,.,TRBJ2-3,.,TRBV30
CASRDRGLEAFF,TGTGCCAGCAGAGACAGGGGGCTCGAAGCTTTCTTT,TRBD1,TRBJ1-1,.,TRBV7-9
CATSLRLVGEQFF,TGTGCCACCAGCTTGCGACTAGTTGGTGAGCAGTTCTTC,.,TRBJ2-1,.,TRBV15
CASRGTGDQPQHF,TGTGCCAGCAGGGGGACAGGCGATCAGCCCCAGCATTTT,TRBD1,TRBJ1-5,few,TRBV2
CASSLGLQLNTEAFF,TGTGCCAGCAGCTTAGGGCTGCAGCTGAACACTGAAGCTTTCTTT,.,TRBJ1-1,few,TRBV11-2
CASSLAPQGFGYTF,TGTGCCAGCAGCTTAGCTCCACAGGGTTTTGGCTACACCTTC,.,TRBJ1-2,.,TRBV7-8
CASSQDAGNYEQYF,TGCGCCAGCAGCCAAGATGCAGGGAATTACGAGCAGTACTTC,.,TRBJ2-7,.,TRBV4-3
CASSLSWRGRAEHF,TGTGCCAGCAGTTTATCTTGGCGGGGCAGGGCGGAGCATTTT,.,TRBJ1-5,.,TRBV27
CASSVVGGYLGQETQYF,TGTGCCAGCAGCGTAGTCGGAGGATACCTCGGTCAAGAGACCCAGTACTTC,.,TRBJ2-5,.,TRBV9
CASSASSGGFNEQFF,TGTGCCAGCAGCGCAAGTAGCGGGGGCTTCAATGAGCAGTTCTTC,TRBD2,TRBJ2-1,.,TRBV9
CASRGGGQRYIYF,TGTGCCAGCAGGGGGGGTGGACAGCGCTACATATATTTT,.,TRBJ1-3,once,TRBV28
CASSPRRSPDTQYF,TGTGCCAGCAGCCCGCGGCGTAGCCCAGATACGCAGTATTTT,.,TRBJ2-3,.,TRBV7-9
CASSIGRLIPGAFF,TGTGCCAGTAGTATAGGACGGCTAATCCCGGGAGCTTTCTTT,.,TRBJ1-1,.,TRBV19
CASSYLGGRETQYF,TGTGCCAGCAGCTACCTGGGGGGCCGAGAGACCCAGTACTTC,.,TRBJ2-5,.,TRBV7-2
CASKPDRDRNSPLHF,TGTGCCAGCAAACCCGACAGGGATCGTAATTCACCCCTCCACTTT,TRBD1,TRBJ1-6,few,TRBV2
CSVGGGTENTEAFF,TGCAGCGTTGGGGGAGGGACAGAGAACACTGAAGCTTTCTTT,TRBD1,TRBJ1-1,.,TRBV29-1
CASSLTTGTDTQYF,TGTGCCAGCAGCCTGACCACGGGCACAGATACGCAGTATTTT,.,TRBJ2-3,few,TRBV11-3
CKSLEQYF,TGTAAGAGTTTGGAGCAGTACTTC,.,TRBJ2-7,once,TRBV12-2
CASSQGLSRAKNIQYF,TGTGCCAGCAGCCAGGGACTCTCACGAGCCAAAAACATTCAGTACTTC,.,TRBJ2-4,.,TRBV14
CASSEGLAGQTSYEQYF,TGTGCCAGCAGCGAAGGACTAGCGGGGCAAACCTCCTACGAGCAGTACTTC,TRBD2,TRBJ2-7,.,TRBV5-6
CASPQSGGAYNEQFF,TGTGCCAGCCCCCAAAGCGGGGGGGCCTACAATGAGCAGTTCTTC,TRBD2,TRBJ2-1,.,TRBV7-2
CAIRTGGASNEQFF,TGTGCCATCAGGACAGGGGGCGCAAGCAATGAGCAGTTCTTC,TRBD1,TRBJ2-1,.,TRBV10-3
CASSVGLRGANEKLFF,TGTGCCAGCAGCGTAGGCTTGAGGGGAGCGAATGAAAAACTGTTTTTT,.,TRBJ1-4,few,TRBV9
CASSLAGVAGKETQYF,TGTGCCAGCAGCTTGGCCGGGGTAGCGGGGAAAGAGACCCAGTACTTC,TRBD2,TRBJ2-5,few,TRBV5-4
CASSYSNTGSDTQYF,TGTGCCAGCAGTTACTCGAATACAGGGTCAGATACGCAGTATTTT,.,TRBJ2-3,.,TRBV6-5
CASSLRDRGTDTQYF,TGTGCCAGCAGCCTCCGGGACAGGGGCACAGATACGCAGTATTTT,TRBD1,TRBJ2-3,.,TRBV11-3
CAGTARYGMGSTHGYTF,TGTGCCGGGACCGCTCGATACGGAATGGGAAGCACGCATGGCTACACCTTC,.,TRBJ1-2,few,TRBV5-8
CASSLELEVGSTF,TGTGCCAGCAGCTTAGAGCTAGAGGTGGGCAGCACCTTC,.,TRBJ1-2,few,TRBV11-2
CASRGGGRDEQFF,TGTGCCAGCAGGGGAGGGGGGCGAGATGAGCAGTTCTTC,.,TRBJ2-1,.,TRBV2
CASSDAGAPDTQYF,TGTGCCAGCAGTGATGCCGGGGCCCCAGATACGCAGTATTTT,.,TRBJ2-3,.,TRBV6-1
CASSERGGYNEQFF,TGTGCCAGCAGTGAGAGGGGTGGATACAATGAGCAGTTCTTC,.,TRBJ2-1,.,TRBV6-1
CASSPGTPGAFF,TGTGCCAGCAGCCCTGGGACCCCAGGAGCTTTCTTT,.,TRBJ1-1,.,TRBV11-3
CASSDPSGTVNTEAFF,TGTGCCAGCAGCGACCCTTCCGGGACAGTGAACACTGAAGCTTTCTTT,TRBD1,TRBJ1-1,.,TRBV28
CASSPGQGRSYGYTF,TGTGCCAGCTCACCTGGGCAGGGTCGGAGCTATGGCTACACCTTC,.,TRBJ1-2,.,TRBV18
CASSLASGSTDTQYF,TGTGCCAGCAGCTTAGCTAGCGGGAGCACAGATACGCAGTATTTT,TRBD2,TRBJ2-3,.,TRBV7-9
CAWIQGANTGELFF,TGTGCCTGGATTCAGGGTGCGAACACCGGGGAGCTGTTTTTT,.,TRBJ2-2,.,TRBV30
CASSPHTTGTLNF,TGTGCCAGCAGCCCCCACACGACCGGGACCTTAAACTTC,.,TRBJ1-2,.,TRBV11-3
CASSLYRENEQYF,TGCGCCAGCAGCTTATATCGCGAGAACGAGCAGTACTTC,.,TRBJ2-7,.,TRBV5-1
CASSLFGTFTYEQYF,TGTGCCAGCAGCCTCTTCGGGACATTCACCTACGAGCAGTACTTC,.,TRBJ2-7,.,TRBV11-2
CARKGTGSASPLHF,TGTGCCAGAAAAGGGACAGGGTCGGCTTCACCCCTCCACTTT,TRBD1,TRBJ1-6,.,TRBV2
CASSQGVKGGNEQYF,TGTGCCAGCAGCCAAGGGGTTAAAGGGGGGAACGAGCAGTACTTC,.,TRBJ2-7,.,TRBV4-2
CASSLLSGGAGNEQFF,TGCGCCAGCAGCTTACTGAGCGGGGGGGCCGGGAATGAGCAGTTCTTC,TRBD2,TRBJ2-1,few,TRBV5-1
CTSSARGLCTSRANVLTF,TGCACCAGCAGCGCCAGGGGTTTGTGCACAAGTCGGGCCAACGTCCTGACTTTC,.,TRBJ2-6,.,TRBV1
CASSSRSGGETQYF,TGTGCCAGTAGTAGCCGGAGCGGGGGGGAGACCCAGTACTTC,TRBD2,TRBJ2-5,.,TRBV19
CASSPRWNTEAFF,TGTGCCAGCAGTCCTCGGTGGAACACTGAAGCTTTCTTT,.,TRBJ1-1,.,TRBV28
CASSYGTATDTQYF,TGCGCCAGCAGCTATGGGACAGCCACAGATACGCAGTATTTT,TRBD1,TRBJ2-3,few,TRBV5-1
CASSQALTGGPDTQYF,TGCGCCAGCAGCCAAGCGCTGACGGGGGGGCCAGATACGCAGTATTTT,TRBD2,TRBJ2-3,.,TRBV4-3
CASSEFSLLRQETQYF,TGTGCCAGCAGTGAATTCTCGTTACTACGCCAAGAGACCCAGTACTTC,.,TRBJ2-5,.,TRBV25-1